This entry describes one TCR beta chain. Between the trimmed V and J ends, which lost 5 bases and 6 bases, there was a span of 10 bases. CDR1 is LNHDA, CDR2 SQIVND, per germline (reference sequence). This CDR3 is built from 12 residues. Primers used in a second PCR of about 7 to 12 cycles were a sample-barcoded 5' primer and a J-beta primer mix. Each cDNA molecule received a tag from a template-switch adaptor that had 12 random nucleotides. One entry per CDR3 protein results from TCRdb running MiXCR on the 5' RACE reads. The data show around 800,000 distinct CDR3 sequences, roughly 25% seen once. This entry belongs to a study of blood T cells in healthy people across ages. Total RNA extraction produced at least 5 micrograms (per sample) for the study. The same specimen was also included in a second study, on T cells of mothers and their children. That source reports: The TCR beta CDR3 read count exceeded 8.5 million for each mother and was around 3.1 million for each child. With unrelated pairs as the comparison, related mother-child pairs had a slightly higher overlap that was not significant.

This chain connects TRBV19 to TRBJ1-1; D not certain. The sequence was collected from a boy aged 5 to 17 in good health. The sample taken for sequencing was blood. The CDR3 region is CASSPDGAEAFF. CDR3 DNA sequence: TGTGCCAGTAGTCCCGACGGGGCTGAAGCTTTCTTT.